Presented here are 14 T cell receptor beta chains from one specimen sequenced in a study of T cell responses to AZD1222 COVID-19 vaccine. Generated by immunoSEQ multiplex PCR, the TCRdb table keeps only in-frame clones and is missing some. The table includes approximately 70,000 clones, 80% to 90% detected once. The sample here was peripheral blood, taken on day 0 of AZD1222 vaccination. The receptors originated from an adult in good health.

This sequence joins TRBV9 and TRBJ2-3; D remains ambiguous. Trimming cost V 0 bases and J 3 bases, with 2 bases left between them. CDR3 length: 12 residues. Per germline, CDR1 SGDLS and CDR2 YYNGEE. The CDR3 sequence: CASSVGTDTQYF. DNA for the CDR3: TGTGCCAGCAGCGTAGGAACAGATACGCAGTATTTT.

The CDR3 protein is CASSFGGEVGNEQFF. DNA for the CDR3: TGTGCCAGCAGCTTCGGGGGGGAGGTCGGCAATGAGCAGTTCTTC. The V and J genes are TRBV11-3 and TRBJ2-1; 8 bases are shared with TRBD2. Per germline, CDR1 SGHNT and CDR2 YENEEA. V shed 3 bases, J shed 6 bases, and the junction held 7 bases outside the gene matches. The CDR3 is made up of 15 amino acids.

The chain carries TRBV18 and TRBJ1-2, with TRBD1 identical over 7 bases. The junction had 10 bases not matched to a gene; V was cut back by 6 bases and J by 6 bases. The CDR3 contains 14 residues. The V gene's germline CDR1 is KGHSH and CDR2 LQKENI. CDR3 region: CASSPDRIYDGYTF. CDR3 coding DNA: TGTGCCAGCTCCCCGGACAGGATCTACGATGGCTACACCTTC.

This chain links TRBV11-3 with TRBJ2-7, with 9 bases fitting TRBD2. V gave up 5 bases and J gave up 2 bases; unmatched junction bases: 10. The germline CDR1 and CDR2 sequences are SGHNT and YENEEA. The CDR3 consists of 16 residues. The CDR3, as DNA: TGTGCCAGCAGCCCTTGGGCTAGCGGGGCAACCTACGAGCAGTACTTC. Translating gives CASSPWASGATYEQYF.

The chain joins TRBV28 to TRBJ2-2, with D possibly being TRBD1 or TRBD2 (5 bases each). Between the trimmed V and J ends, which lost 2 bases and 6 bases, there was a span of 13 bases. This CDR3 has 15 amino acids. Looked up from germline, CDR1 is MDHEN and CDR2 is SYDVKM. CDR3 sequence reads: CASSLGGLRAGELFF. The CDR3 DNA reads as TGTGCCAGCAGTTTAGGGGGTCTGAGAGCCGGGGAGCTGTTTTTT.

The genes are TRBV18 and TRBJ2-2; tentatively, D is TRBD2 (6 bases). The V end lost 1 base, the J end lost 0 bases, and 12 bases lay between the germline ends. This CDR3 is 17 amino acids long. CDR1 and CDR2 from the germline V gene are KGHSH and LQKENI. CDR3 DNA sequence: TGTGCCAGCTCACCACTGACGGCGGGGACGAACACCGGGGAGCTGTTTTTT. Its translation: CASSPLTAGTNTGELFF.

This chain connects TRBV19 to TRBJ2-1; 9 bases map to TRBD2. Germline CDR1 reads LNHDA; CDR2 reads SQIVND (reference sequence). V lost 5 bases and J lost 4; bases outside the gene matches: 6. There are 15 residues in the CDR3. Here the CDR3 DNA reads TGTGCCAGTAGTCCAGCGGGGGGCAGGTACAATGAGCAGTTCTTC. Amino acid sequence: CASSPAGGRYNEQFF.

The V call is TRBV28, the J call TRBJ1-2, with TRBD1 identical over 8 bases. This CDR3 comprises 14 residues. J was trimmed by 0 bases and V by 6 bases; bases with no gene match: 3. In germline, CDR1 is MDHEN, CDR2 SYDVKM. The CDR3 region is CASRRQGPNYGYTF. For the CDR3, the DNA is TGTGCCAGCAGAAGACAGGGGCCTAACTATGGCTACACCTTC.

J is TRBJ1-3 and V is TRBV9; D remains ambiguous. Germline V lookup: CDR1 SGDLS, CDR2 YYNGEE. CDR3 size: 17 residues. Trimming stripped 3 bases from V and 0 bases from J, with 16 bases between. The CDR3, as DNA: TGTGCCAGCAGCGCATCCAGGACTCAGAACTCTGGAAACACCATATATTTT. Its protein is CASSASRTQNSGNTIYF.

The CDR3 is CASSERGFSYNSPLHF. For the CDR3, the DNA is TGTGCCAGCAGCGAAAGGGGGTTTTCCTATAATTCACCCCTCCACTTT. This chain uses TRBV6-1 with TRBJ1-6; TRBD1 might be the D (6 bases). The CDR3 consists of 16 residues. V was pared by 6 bases and J by 1 base, with 13 bases between. Per the germline V gene, CDR1 is MNHNS and CDR2 is SASEGT.

This clone appeared a single time. The J gene is TRBJ2-7, the V gene TRBV28; D gene unclear. From germline, CDR1 is MDHEN and CDR2 SYDVKM. Trimming removed 2 bases at V and 4 bases at J, with 12 bases between. CDR3 length: 14 amino acids. The CDR3 here is CASSLGQARYEQYF. The DNA for the CDR3 is TGTGCCAGCAGTTTAGGGCAGGCCAGGTACGAGCAGTACTTC.

The V call is TRBV9, the J call TRBJ1-1; D is perhaps TRBD1 (5 bases). V gave up 2 bases and J gave up 3 bases, with 8 bases separating them. The CDR3 contains 13 residues. CDR1 and CDR2 from the germline V gene are SGDLS and YYNGEE. CDR3 in DNA: TGTGCCAGCAGCGTCGGGACGTACACTGAAGCTTTCTTT. This encodes CASSVGTYTEAFF.

The DNA for the CDR3 is TGTGCCAGCAGCTTAGCGCGACAATTGAATCAGCCCCAGCATTTT. Translating gives CASSLARQLNQPQHF. The chain links TRBV7-8 to TRBJ1-5; D is undetermined. Germline V gene lookup returns CDR1 SGHVS and CDR2 FQNEAQ. This CDR3 spans 15 amino acids. V shed 0 bases and J shed 4 bases, with 10 bases lying between them.

J is TRBJ1-1 and V is TRBV6-2 or TRBV6-3; 8 nucleotides align to TRBD1. The CDR3 is made up of 12 amino acids. Per the germline V gene, CDR1 is MNHEY and CDR2 is SVGEGT. V was pared by 5 bases and J by 7 bases, with 3 bases of the junction left unmatched. CDR3 in amino acids: CASSGDRLEAFF. The CDR3 DNA reads TGTGCCAGCAGTGGGGACAGGCTTGAAGCTTTCTTT.